Detailed here is one TCR beta chain. The sample belongs to a study of control samples from healthy donors and cancer patients. CDR1 is LNHDA and CDR2 is SQIVND in the germline V gene (reference sequence). With 3 bases clipped from V and 5 bases from J, the junction kept 3 bases outside the gene matches. The CDR3 length is 14 residues. Profiling relied on immunoSEQ multiplex PCR, and the TCRdb table lists in-frame clones only, not all of them. The sample consists of fewer than 95,000 clones, roughly nine tenths of them appearing once. Sequenced sample: blood. The genes are TRBV19 and TRBJ1-5, with 8 nucleotides matching TRBD1. The sequence was obtained from a man aged 25 to 45 in good health. The CDR3 nucleotides read TGTGCCAGTAGTATGGACAGGGCGGATCAGCCCCAGCATTTT. Protein product: CASSMDRADQPQHF.